One T cell receptor (beta chain) is described in this entry. This clonotype has a count of ten or more. The specificity of this receptor is unknown. No much larger clone exists at a distance of one base, and base qualities are not known. This sample is part of a study of neurological immune-mediated disorders (dated by TCRdb to between 2018 and 2020). Looking at the study overall: The study compared peripheral blood TCR-beta repertoires of HTLV-I-associated myelopathy (HAM/TSP) patients, multiple sclerosis patients and healthy controls using UMI-based sequencing. The 95 to 120 TCR-beta libraries covered PBMC samples along with longitudinal samples, technical triplicates, and paired sorted CD4+ and CD8+ T-cell subsets. The cohort included about 66 subjects: roughly 14 with HAM/TSP, around 34 with multiple sclerosis, and 20 or so healthy controls. Summary of the overall study and its limitations: The highest TCR clonal expansion was observed in HAM/TSP patients, whereas the lowest was observed in MS patients, even when compared with healthy controls. No identical CDR3 amino acid sequences were found to be shared among expanded clones across subjects, suggesting that TCR-beta repertoires were private in all groups.

The CDR3 runs 12 residues from the cysteine to the phenylalanine. The DNA shown is the 36-base CDR3, in frame from base 1. Looking up the germline V gene (reference sequence) yields CDR1 SEHNR and CDR2 FQNEAQ. V is cut by 5 bases and J by 7 bases, and the space between the germline ends is 6 bases. cDNA synthesis used template-switch 5'RACE with a primer carrying a 10-nucleotide random unique molecular identifier tagging each TCR transcript. Every sequencing run covered 15-18 subjects and yielded more than 160 million TCR-beta sequences. Total RNA was extracted with the RNeasy kit. Using the KAPA Real-time Library Amplification kit, TCR-beta VDJ regions were amplified with primers for the TCR constant region and the 5'RACE anchor. A first PCR added sample indexes and Illumina adaptors, and a second PCR then raised library yield. The roughly 650 bp TCR product was size-selected on a 2% E-gel SizeSelection system after Ampure bead purification. Before pooling, library quality was assessed on a Bioanalyzer, concentration was determined with Qubit, and library quantification was performed with the Kapa Library Quantification kit. Libraries were sequenced paired-end 2 x 150 bp on an Illumina HiSeq 2500. To increase sequence diversity, roughly 24-32% phiX was spiked into each library pool. In the paper's pipeline: The quality-filtered reads were processed with the UMI-based MiGEC pipeline, whose error correction step removed more than 75% of the raw TCR sequences. IMGT germline references were used for alignment of VDJ genes, and clonotypes were defined by a unique CDR3 amino acid sequence together with V-J genes. Clonal expansion, Shannon diversity and CDR3 relatedness (CalcPairwiseDistances, ClusterSamples) were evaluated with VDJtools, and phylogenetic trees were built with CLCbio workbench. Expanded clones were defined as having at least 8 unique UMIs, based on coefficient-of-variation modelling across technical triplicates. The public reads were run again by TCRdb, first through fastp at Q25 and then through MiXCR, and only productive beta chains were kept. Records with the same CDR3 protein are collapsed into one entry carrying the most frequent genes and DNA. These V and J calls are TCRdb output, not the study's own analysis. This sample holds tens of thousands of distinct CDR3 sequences; about an eighth were observed only once. Of the sample, around a tenth is held by the ten largest clones.

For the unsorted PBMC libraries, 2 million PBMCs were stored in RNAlater at -80 degrees C until RNA extraction and were used to generate the libraries. Peripheral blood was subjected to Ficoll-Hypaque density gradient centrifugation to isolate PBMCs, which were then cryopreserved in liquid nitrogen. The source of this sequence is a woman aged 60-75 years with HTLV-1-associated myelopathy (HAM/TSP). The chain was built from TRBV7-9 and TRBJ1-6; the D gene lacks a confident call. Sequencing was carried out using PBMCs. The DNA sequence is TGTGCCAGCAGCCCACAGAATTCACCCCTCCACTTT. Its product reads: CASSPQNSPLHF.